These 15 T cell receptor beta chains share one sample of origin, sequenced in a study of control samples from healthy donors and cancer patients. Measured with immunoSEQ multiplex PCR; TCRdb has only the in-frame clones, and not every one. The data hold fewer than 200,000 clones, with roughly 93% observed a single time. Specimen: blood. The receptors derive from a woman aged 55-70 years in good health.

CDR3 protein: CASSRVDRPGGNTGELFF. For the CDR3, the DNA is TGTGCCAGCAGTCGAGTCGACAGGCCCGGAGGGAACACCGGGGAGCTGTTTTTT. The V call is TRBV3-1 (or the pseudogene TRBV3-2), the J call TRBJ2-2, with D possibly being TRBD1 (6 bases). The CDR3 totals 18 residues. Germline V lookup: CDR1 LGHDT, CDR2 YNNKEL (reference sequence). Trimming pared 6 bases from V and 1 base from J, leaving 21 bases between.

V and J are TRBV15 and TRBJ1-5; maybe TRBD1 (5 bases). Germline V CDR1 and CDR2: LNHNV, YYDKDF (reference sequence). V was trimmed by 5 bases and J by 5 bases, leaving 7 bases between them. The CDR3 totals 12 residues. CDR3 sequence reads: CATSLGDQPQHF. CDR3 sequence (DNA): TGTGCCACCAGCCTAGGGGATCAGCCCCAGCATTTT.

The J gene is TRBJ1-1, the V gene TRBV5-8; a weak D match, TRBD1 (6 bases). V lost 7 bases to trimming and J lost 7 bases, with 11 bases between them. The CDR3 has 11 residues. CDR1 and CDR2 (germline): SGHTS, YDEGEE. The CDR3 DNA reads as TGTGCCAGCTCCCAGGGGTATGAAGCTTTCTTT. Translation: CASSQGYEAFF.

V and J are TRBV7-3 and TRBJ2-1, with TRBD1 matching over 8 bases. Germline V CDR1 and CDR2: SGHTA, FQGTGA. The CDR3 length is 16 residues. V shed 2 bases, J shed 7 bases, and the junction held 10 bases outside the gene matches. In nucleotides, the CDR3 is TGTGCCAGCAGCTTAGGGTCAGGGGGCCTGGGGAATGAGCAGTTCTTC. Amino acids: CASSLGSGGLGNEQFF.

The V call is TRBV11-2, the J call TRBJ2-3; unclear D gene. The germline V gene encodes CDR1 SGHAT and CDR2 FQNNGV. CDR3 length: 16 residues. Trimming removed 4 bases from V and 2 bases from J, with 16 bases in between. In nucleotides, the CDR3 is TGTGCCAGCAGCTCCGGAGCATCCATCTACACAGATACGCAGTATTTT. Protein: CASSSGASIYTDTQYF.

This clone was seen a single time. The J gene is TRBJ1-2, the V gene TRBV2; D unresolved. The germline V gene has CDR1 SNHLY and CDR2 FYNNEI. V was trimmed by 0 bases and J by 7 bases, leaving 12 bases between them. The CDR3 runs to 14 residues. In DNA, the CDR3 is TGTGCCAGCAGTGAAGCAGGCGGACTCGGTGGCTACACCTTC. It encodes CASSEAGGLGGYTF.

The V and J genes are TRBV5-4 and TRBJ2-3; D gene unclear. The V end lost 1 base, the J end lost 1 base, and 10 bases lay between the germline ends. The CDR3 covers 15 residues. The germline gives CDR1 SGHNT, CDR2 YYREEE (reference sequence). The CDR3 region has the DNA TGTGCCAGCAGCTTGCGGCAGGCTGGCACAGATACGCAGTATTTT. This gives the protein CASSLRQAGTDTQYF.

The CDR3 DNA sequence: TGTGCCAGCAGGCCAGCGGGGGGGTCCGGGGAGCTGTTTTTT. Residues: CASRPAGGSGELFF. This chain joins TRBV6-4 and TRBJ2-2; the match to TRBD2 covers 10 bases. J was trimmed by 6 bases and V by 6 bases; bases with no gene match: 4. Germline V lookup: CDR1 MRHNA, CDR2 SNTAGT. The CDR3 is 14 residues long.

The chain has TRBV30 and TRBJ2-7, with TRBD2 matching over 8 bases. The CDR3 has 14 residues. Germline CDR1 reads GTSNPN; CDR2 reads SVGIG (reference sequence). V lost 3 bases to trimming and J lost 2 bases; unmatched junction nucleotides: 6. CDR3 coding DNA: TGTGCCTGGAGACGGACGGGGGGGCCCTACGAGCAGTACTTC. Translation gives CAWRRTGGPYEQYF.

The chain employs TRBV4-1 and TRBJ1-5; D is perhaps TRBD1 (5 bases). Germline V gives CDR1 MGHRA, CDR2 YSYEKL. V lost 0 bases and J 3 bases, leaving 12 bases between the germline ends. CDR3 length: 16 amino acids. For the CDR3, the DNA is TGCGCCAGCAGCCAAGATGTGGCAGGGAACAATCAGCCCCAGCATTTT. Its protein is CASSQDVAGNNQPQHF.

The V gene is TRBV7-6, the J gene TRBJ2-2; TRBD1 matches at 8 bases. This CDR3 has 16 residues. V shed 5 bases, J shed 1 base, and the junction held 6 bases outside the gene matches. Germline V gives CDR1 SGHVS, CDR2 FNYEAQ. The CDR3, as DNA: TGTGCCAGCAGCGCACAGACAGGGGAGAACACCGGGGAGCTGTTTTTT. It codes for CASSAQTGENTGELFF.

The rearrangement uses TRBV30 and TRBJ1-4; no definite D call. The length of the CDR3 is 12 residues. V lost 5 bases and J lost 7, with 11 bases in between. The germline V gene encodes CDR1 GTSNPN and CDR2 SVGIG (reference sequence). This CDR3 reads CAWVGDGEKLFF. CDR3 nucleotide sequence: TGTGCCTGGGTGGGTGACGGTGAAAAACTGTTTTTT.

This rearrangement joins TRBV3-1 (or the pseudogene TRBV3-2) to TRBJ2-3, with 12 positions matching TRBD2. CDR1 LGHDT and CDR2 YNNKEL come from the germline V gene (reference sequence). J gave up 7 bases and V 5 bases, and 7 bases lay outside the gene matches. The CDR3 runs to 15 residues. The CDR3 loop reads CASSTLAGGPNTQYF. The CDR3, as DNA: TGTGCCAGCAGCACTCTAGCGGGGGGGCCGAATACGCAGTATTTT.

The chain recombines TRBV20-1 with TRBJ1-1; 7 bases align to TRBD1. Germline loops: CDR1 DFQATT, CDR2 SNEGSKA (reference sequence). V dropped 3 bases and J dropped 4; count of bases not matched to a gene: 5. The CDR3 sequence is 13 residues long. The CDR3 reads CSASAAGGTEAFF. As DNA, the CDR3 is TGCAGTGCTAGTGCCGCAGGGGGCACTGAAGCTTTCTTT.

In DNA, the CDR3 is TGTGCCAGCAGCCCTCTCTACACCTTC. Translated, it gives CASSPLYTF. The chain employs TRBV12-3 or TRBV12-4 and TRBJ1-2; D not certain. V dropped 6 bases and J dropped 10 bases, with 6 bases sitting between them. CDR3 size: 9 residues.